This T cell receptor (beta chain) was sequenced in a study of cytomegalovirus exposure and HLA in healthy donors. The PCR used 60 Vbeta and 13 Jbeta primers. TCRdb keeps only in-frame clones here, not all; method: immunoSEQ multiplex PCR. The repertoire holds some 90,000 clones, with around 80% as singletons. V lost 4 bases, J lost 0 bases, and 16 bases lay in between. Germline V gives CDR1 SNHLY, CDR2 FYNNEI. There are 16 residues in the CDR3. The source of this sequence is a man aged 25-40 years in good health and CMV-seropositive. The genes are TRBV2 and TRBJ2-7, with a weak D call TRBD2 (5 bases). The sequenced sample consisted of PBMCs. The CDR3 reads CASSGRGAVLSYEQYF. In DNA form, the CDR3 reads TGTGCCAGCAGTGGTAGAGGAGCGGTGCTCTCCTACGAGCAGTACTTC.